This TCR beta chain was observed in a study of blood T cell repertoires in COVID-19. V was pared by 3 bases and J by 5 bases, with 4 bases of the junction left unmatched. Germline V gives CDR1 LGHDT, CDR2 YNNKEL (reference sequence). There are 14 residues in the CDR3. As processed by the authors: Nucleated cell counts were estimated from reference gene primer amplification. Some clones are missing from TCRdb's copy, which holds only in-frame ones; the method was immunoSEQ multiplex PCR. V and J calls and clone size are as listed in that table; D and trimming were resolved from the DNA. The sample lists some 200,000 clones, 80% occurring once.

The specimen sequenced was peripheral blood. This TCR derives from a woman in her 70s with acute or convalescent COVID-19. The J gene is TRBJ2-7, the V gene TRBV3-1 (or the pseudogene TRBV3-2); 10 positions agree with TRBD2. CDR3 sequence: CASSHRTSGDEQYF. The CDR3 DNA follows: TGTGCCAGCAGCCACAGGACTAGCGGAGACGAGCAGTACTTC.